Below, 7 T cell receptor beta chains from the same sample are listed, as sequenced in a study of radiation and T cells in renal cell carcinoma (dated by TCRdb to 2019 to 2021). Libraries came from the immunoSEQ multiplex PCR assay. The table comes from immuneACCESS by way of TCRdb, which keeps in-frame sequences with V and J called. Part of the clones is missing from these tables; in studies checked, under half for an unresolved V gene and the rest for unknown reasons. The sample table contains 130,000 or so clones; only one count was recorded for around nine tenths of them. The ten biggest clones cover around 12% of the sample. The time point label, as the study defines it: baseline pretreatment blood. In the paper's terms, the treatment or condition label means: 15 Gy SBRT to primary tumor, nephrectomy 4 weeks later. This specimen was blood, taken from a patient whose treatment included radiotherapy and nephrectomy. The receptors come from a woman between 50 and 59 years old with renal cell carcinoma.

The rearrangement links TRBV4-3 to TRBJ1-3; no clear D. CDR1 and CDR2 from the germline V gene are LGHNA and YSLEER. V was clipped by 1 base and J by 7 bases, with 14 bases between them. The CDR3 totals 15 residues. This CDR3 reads CASSQALDSRNTIYF. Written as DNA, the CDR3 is TGCGCCAGCAGCCAAGCCTTGGACTCGAGGAACACCATATATTTT.

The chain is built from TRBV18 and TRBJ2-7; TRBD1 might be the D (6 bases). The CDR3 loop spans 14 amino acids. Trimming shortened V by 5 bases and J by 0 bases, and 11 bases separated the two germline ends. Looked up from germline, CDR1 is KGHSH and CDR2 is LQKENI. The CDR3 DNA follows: TGTGCCAGCTCATCACAGGGTAGCTCCTACGAGCAGTACTTC. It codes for CASSSQGSSYEQYF.

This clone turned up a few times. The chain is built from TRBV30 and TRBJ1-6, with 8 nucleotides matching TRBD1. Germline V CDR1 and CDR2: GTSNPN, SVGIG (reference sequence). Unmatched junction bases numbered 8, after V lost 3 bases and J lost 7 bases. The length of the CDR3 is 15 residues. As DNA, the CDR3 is TGTGCCTGGAGCCGGTTGGGGACAGGCAATTCACCCCTCCACTTT. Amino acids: CAWSRLGTGNSPLHF.

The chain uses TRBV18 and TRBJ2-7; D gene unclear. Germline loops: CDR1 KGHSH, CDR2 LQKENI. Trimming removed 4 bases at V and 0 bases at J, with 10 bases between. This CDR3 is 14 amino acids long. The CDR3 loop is CASSLTPNSYEQYF. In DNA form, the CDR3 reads TGTGCCAGCTCACTGACACCCAACTCCTACGAGCAGTACTTC. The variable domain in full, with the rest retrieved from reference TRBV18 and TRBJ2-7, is NAGVMQNPRHLVRRRGQEARLRCSPMKGHSHVYWYRQLPEEGLKFMVYLQKENIIDESGMPKERFSAEFPKEGPSILRIQQVVRGDSAAYFCASSLTPNSYEQYFGPGTRLTVT.

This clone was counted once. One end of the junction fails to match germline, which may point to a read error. This chain's CDR3 is CASSSGVGTEAFF. The CDR3 DNA is TGTGCTAGCAGCTCAGGGGTCGGCACTGAAGCTTTCTTT. The chain carries TRBV7-7 and TRBJ1-1, with D possibly being TRBD1 (6 bases). The CDR3 runs to 13 residues. Germline values: CDR1 SSHAT, CDR2 FNYEAQ (reference sequence). The complete variable domain, with remaining parts taken from reference TRBV7-7 and TRBJ1-1, reads GAGVSQSPRYKVTKRGQDVTLRCDPISSHATLYWYQQALGQGPEFLTYFNYEAQPDKSGLPSDRFSAERPEGSISTLTIQRTEQRDSAMYRCASSSGVGTEAFFGQGTRLTVV.

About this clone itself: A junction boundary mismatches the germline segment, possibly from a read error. CDR3 residues: CAGRPDPGQGALATNEKLFF. CDR3 DNA: TGTGCCGGAAGGCCCGACCCGGGACAGGGCGCCCTTGCAACTAATGAAAAACTGTTTTTT. The J gene is TRBJ1-4, the V gene TRBV5-3; the match to TRBD1 covers 9 bases. TRBV5-3 is an open reading frame, and its role is uncertain. The CDR3 runs to 20 residues.

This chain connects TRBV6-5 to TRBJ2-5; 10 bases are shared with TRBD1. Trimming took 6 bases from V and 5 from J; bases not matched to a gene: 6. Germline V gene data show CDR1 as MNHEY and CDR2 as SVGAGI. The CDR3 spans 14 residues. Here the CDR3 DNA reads TGTGCCAGCAGCCGGACAGGGGGTGGGGAGACCCAGTACTTC. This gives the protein CASSRTGGGETQYF.